The 26 T cell receptor delta chains listed next were all sequenced from one sample in a study of γδ T cells in repeated Plasmodium falciparum infection. TCRdb reanalysed the multiplex PCR reads via CATT. The sample yields 50,000 to 55,000 delta-chain clones, roughly 2% seen once. Flow sorting of PBMC yielded separate Vgamma9/Vdelta2+ and Vdelta2-negative gammadelta T cell populations for bulk repertoire analysis. The sequenced sample consisted of gamma-delta T cells from blood. The source is a pool of human donors (malaria-infected and uninfected, not separated).

This clone was seen many times. The chain links TRAV14/DV4 to TRDJ1; 11 nucleotides agree with TRDD3. V was pared by 4 bases and J by 3 bases, with 16 bases of the junction left unmatched. Germline V gene sequence: CDR1 TSDPSYG, CDR2 QGSYDQQN (reference sequence). The CDR3 has 19 amino acids. The CDR3, as DNA: TGTGCAATGAGAGTGTCCAGCCCGATCGACTGGGGGATATCCGATAAACTCATCTTT. It encodes CAMRVSSPIDWGISDKLIF.

This clone was recorded many times. The chain couples TRAV29/DV5 to TRDJ1; 11 bases agree with TRDD3. CDR3 length: 20 residues. The V gene end was trimmed by 4 bases and the J gene end by 4 bases; junction bases not matched to a gene: 24. The germline CDR1 and CDR2 sequences are NSMFDY and ISSIKDK. The CDR3 sequence is CAAGVRLPTGLGGYDDKLIF. CDR3 nucleotides: TGTGCAGCAGGGGTCCGCCTTCCTACGGGGCTTGGGGGATACGACGATAAACTCATCTTT.

This clone was counted only a few times. TCRdb shows a much larger clone's protein in place of this DNA's translation, and the two differ at residue 3, likely through a read error; the protein shown is translated from the DNA. The J gene is TRDJ1, the V gene TRDV3, with 13 bases matching TRDD3. The CDR3 is 16 amino acids. V lost 5 bases to trimming and J lost 7 bases; unmatched junction nucleotides: 16. Germline V lookup: CDR1 TVYSNPD, CDR2 GDNSRS (reference sequence). The CDR3 coding sequence is TGTGCCATCTTCTCAACTGGGGGATACGCCGGAGGTAAACTCATCTTT. It encodes CAIFSTGGYAGGKLIF.

Many counts were recorded for this clone. TCRdb's listed protein matches a much larger clone and diverges from this DNA's translation at residue 16, likely through a read error; the protein shown comes from the DNA. The chain carries TRDV1 and TRDJ1, with 10 bases lining up with TRDD3. The germline V gene encodes CDR1 TSWWSYY and CDR2 QGS. The CDR3 has 19 residues. This chain's CDR3 is CALYPLWGISGTYTDELIF. The CDR3 DNA reads as TGTGCTCTTTACCCCCTCTGGGGGATATCTGGAACCTACACCGATGAACTCATCTTT.

This clone appeared many times. The protein in TCRdb stems from a much larger clone and differs at residue 13 from this DNA's translation, likely a read error; here the protein is translated from the DNA. This specimen includes other DNA sequences encoding the same CDR3. V is TRDV2 and J is TRDJ1; TRDD3 agrees at 11 bases. The CDR3 runs to 15 residues. The germline CDR1 and CDR2 sequences are GEAIGNYY and EKD. CDR3 in amino acids: CACDPLGDSTDKPIF. The CDR3 region has the DNA TGTGCCTGTGACCCACTGGGGGATAGCACCGATAAACCCATCTTT.

In this sample, this clone turned up a few times. With a far larger clone one base away, a read error is the likely cause. Other nucleotide sequences from this sample produce the same CDR3. The J gene is TRDJ1, the V gene TRAV38-2/DV8, with D perhaps matching TRDD3 (7 bases). The J gene is not listed in TCRdb, so it was assigned here from a DNA match to germline. This CDR3 comprises 23 residues. Germline CDR1 reads TSESDYY; CDR2 reads QEAYKQQN. The CDR3 DNA is TGTGCCTATAGGAGTTTCAGGCACAATTTCCTATGTCCTCTCTGGGGGTACACCGATAAACTCATCTTT. Encoded protein: CAYRSFRHNFLCPLWGYTDKLIF.

For this clone: Translating this DNA gives a protein that differs at residue 10 from the TCRdb one, which belongs to a much larger clone; a read error is likely, and the protein shown is this translation. This rearrangement joins TRDV3 to TRDJ1; unclear D gene. The J gene, not given by TCRdb, was assigned here from a germline match of the nucleotide sequence. This CDR3 is 15 amino acids long. Trimming pared 0 bases from V and 3 bases from J, leaving 17 bases between. CDR1 is TVYSNPD and CDR2 is GDNSRS in the germline V gene (reference sequence). The CDR3 here is CAFRFPGQNADKLIF. As DNA, the CDR3 is TGTGCCTTTAGGTTCCCCGGACAGAACGCCGATAAACTCATCTTT.

In regard to this clone: The translation of this DNA and the TCRdb protein of a much larger clone differ at residue 18, probably owing to a read error; the protein shown here is translated from the DNA. This chain uses TRDV1 with TRDJ1, with 7 bases fitting TRDD3. TCRdb does not report a J gene; here it was assigned by matching the DNA to germline references. The CDR3 is made up of 21 amino acids. The germline V gene has CDR1 TSWWSYY and CDR2 QGS. The CDR3 spells CALGEVSQWGTHLLYTDELIF. The DNA for the CDR3 is TGTGCTCTTGGGGAAGTATCCCAATGGGGGACTCACCTACTGTACACCGATGAACTCATCTTT.

In this sample, this clone turned up many times. This probably arose from a read error, given a far larger clone one base away. Other DNA sequences in the same sample also yield this CDR3. The chain couples TRDV1 to TRDJ1, with a tentative D call TRDD2 (6 bases). No J segment appears in TCRdb, so it was assigned here by matching the sequence to germline. V was pared by 3 bases and J by 0 bases, with 32 bases between. Germline lookup yields CDR1 TSWWSYY and CDR2 QGS. This CDR3 has 22 residues. The CDR3 sequence is CALGDAPSSLIHLIQYTDKLIF. CDR3 in DNA: TGTGCTCTTGGGGACGCCCCTTCTTCCTTAATCCACTTGATCCAGTACACCGATAAACTCATCTTT.

This clone has at least ten counts. TCRdb shows a much larger clone's protein in place of this DNA's translation, and the two differ at residue 8, likely through a read error; the protein shown is translated from the DNA. This chain joins TRDV1 and TRDJ2, with TRDD3 matching 8 bases. The J gene is absent in TCRdb and was assigned here via DNA matching to germline. Germline lookup yields CDR1 TSWWSYY and CDR2 QGS. V gave up 4 bases and J gave up 0 bases; unmatched junction bases: 25. The CDR3 covers 23 residues. The CDR3 sequence: CALGAMASLHFTGGPALTAQLFF. In DNA form, the CDR3 reads TGTGCTCTTGGGGCGATGGCCTCCCTCCATTTCACTGGGGGTCCCGCTTTGACAGCACAACTCTTCTTT.

This clone appeared a few times. The protein that TCRdb holds for this DNA derives from a much larger clone and differs from the translated DNA at residue 8, which likely indicates a read error; the protein shown here is translated from the DNA. CDR3 DNA sequence: TGTGCTCTTGGGGACCTCCTACGTCCTACATTCAGCGGTAGGGGGATTCAGCGGATCTACACCGATAAACTCATCTTT. Translated: CALGDLLRPTFSGRGIQRIYTDKLIF. The chain is built from TRDV1 and TRDJ1, with D tentatively TRDD3 (7 bases). Here the J gene was assigned by germline matching of the DNA, as TCRdb has none. The germline V gene has CDR1 TSWWSYY and CDR2 QGS. The V end was cut by 3 bases, the J end by 0 bases, with 44 bases between. This CDR3 spans 26 amino acids.

In its sample, this clone was seen many times. A far larger clone is one nucleotide away, so this likely arose from a read error. Other DNA sequences within the sample encode an identical CDR3. The chain has TRAV38-2/DV8 and TRDJ1; 11 nucleotides agree with TRDD3. TCRdb supplies no J gene; here it was assigned by aligning the nucleotide sequence to germline. CDR1 and CDR2 (germline): TSESDYY, QEAYKQQN. This CDR3 spans 17 amino acids. CDR3 bases: TGTGCCTTCCAGGGGGATGGGGGATACGGTGGCACTGATAAACTCATCTTT. Translation gives CAFQGDGGYGGTDKLIF.

This clone has a handful of counts. A far larger clone is just one base off, so this is likely a read error. Other DNA sequences in this sample translate to the same CDR3. The chain couples TRDV1 to TRDJ2, with 8 bases that match TRDD3. TCRdb supplies no J gene; here it was assigned by aligning the nucleotide sequence to germline. The CDR3 runs to 22 residues. J was trimmed by 0 bases and V by 0 bases; bases with no gene match: 18. Germline V lookup: CDR1 TSWWSYY, CDR2 QGS. The CDR3 nucleotides read TGTGCTCTTGGGGAACTAGGTTCTTCTTACGTGGGATACGCGCCTTTGACAGCACAACTCTTCTTT. Its protein is CALGELGSSYVGYAPLTAQLFF.

This clone has only a few counts. A read error is likely here: a far larger clone is one base away. This specimen includes other DNA sequences encoding the same CDR3. The J gene is TRDJ1, the V gene TRDV2; D remains ambiguous. TCRdb gives no J gene; it was assigned here by matching the DNA to germline. Germline-derived CDR1 and CDR2 are GEAIGNYY and EKD. Trimming shortened V by 0 bases and J by 1 base, and 11 bases separated the two germline ends. CDR3 length equals 15 residues. CDR3 protein: CACDTVLRSTDKLIF. CDR3 nucleotides: TGTGCCTGTGACACCGTACTGAGAAGCACCGATAAACTCATCTTT.

This clone was found a few times. This DNA's translation and the protein TCRdb lists, from a much larger clone, do not match at residue 7, likely due to a read error; the protein shown is translated from the DNA. The chain uses TRDV2 and TRDJ1; D perhaps matches TRDD3 (6 bases). TCRdb carries no J gene annotation; the J gene was assigned here by matching the DNA with germline. The V and J ends lost 4 bases and 0 bases respectively, with 8 bases between them. This CDR3 spans 13 amino acids. Germline V gene data show CDR1 as GEAIGNYY and CDR2 as EKD. CDR3 DNA sequence: TGTGCCTGTGAGGGGATCGACACCGATAAACTCATCTTT. Encoded protein: CACEGIDTDKLIF.

This clone came up many times. Within the sample, other DNA sequences also encode this same CDR3. The V gene is TRDV2, the J gene TRDJ1; TRDD3 aligns across 10 bases. Here the J gene was assigned by germline matching of the DNA, as TCRdb has none. The CDR3 length is 15 residues. Germline CDR1 reads GEAIGNYY; CDR2 reads EKD. V gave up 4 bases and J gave up 2 bases; unmatched junction bases: 6. CDR3 sequence: CACDPLLGDTDKLIF. The CDR3 nucleotides are TGTGCCTGTGATCCCTTACTGGGGGATACCGATAAACTCATCTTT.

A word on this clone: Given a far larger clone just one base away, this is likely a sequencing read error. The identical CDR3 is also encoded by other nucleotide sequences in the sample. The CDR3 is CALGELALSPSYIEGYAKQYTDKLIF. The CDR3 DNA follows: TGTGCTCTTGGGGAACTAGCCCTTTCCCCTTCCTACATCGAGGGATACGCCAAACAGTACACCGATAAACTCATCTTT. V usage is TRDV1 and J usage is TRDJ1; a weak D match, TRDD2 (9 bases). The J gene is absent in TCRdb and was assigned here via DNA matching to germline. This CDR3 is 26 amino acids long. V lost 0 bases and J 0 bases, leaving 41 bases between the germline ends. Germline assignment: CDR1 TSWWSYY and CDR2 QGS.

This clone was recorded at least ten times. Only one base separates this from a far larger clonotype, so it likely reflects a read error. Other DNA variants within this sample encode the same CDR3. This chain connects TRDV2 to TRDJ1; TRDD3 agrees at 11 bases. Here the J gene was assigned by germline matching of the DNA, as TCRdb has none. The CDR3 sequence is 17 residues long. The germline CDR1 and CDR2 sequences are GEAIGNYY and EKD. J gave up 8 bases and V 0 bases, and 13 bases lay outside the gene matches. The CDR3 sequence: CACDTGDGGYAGAKLIF. CDR3 sequence (DNA): TGTGCCTGTGACACCGGTGATGGGGGATACGCTGGGGCCAAACTCATCTTT.

Concerning this clone itself: This DNA translates differently at residue 17 from the TCRdb protein, which is that of a much larger clone; a read error is likely, and the protein shown is the DNA's own translation. This rearrangement joins TRDV1 to TRDJ1; 8 nucleotides line up with TRDD3. TCRdb leaves out the J gene; it was filled in here by matching the DNA to germline. Germline lookup yields CDR1 TSWWSYY and CDR2 QGS. CDR3 size: 20 residues. V lost 0 bases and J lost 9; bases outside the gene matches: 24. DNA of the CDR3: TGTGCTCTTGGGGAACTAGAGGTGCGTAGGGGATACAGGAGGGGAGATGAACTCATCTTT. Residues: CALGELEVRRGYRRGDELIF.

This clone turned up a few times. TCRdb's listed protein matches a much larger clone and diverges from this DNA's translation at residue 14, likely through a read error; the protein shown comes from the DNA. The CDR3 sequence: CACDTEGYAGLYTEKLIF. CDR3 coding DNA: TGTGCCTGTGACACAGAAGGATACGCGGGGTTGTACACCGAGAAACTCATCTTT. The chain recombines TRDV2 with TRDJ1; 7 bases align to TRDD3. The J gene, absent from TCRdb, was called here by matching the DNA to germline. This CDR3 has 18 residues. Germline assignment: CDR1 GEAIGNYY and CDR2 EKD.

This clone was detected a few times. TCRdb's protein, taken from a much larger clone, differs from this DNA's translation at residue 5, likely owing to a read error; the protein displayed comes from the DNA. V and J are TRDV1 and TRDJ1; weak D call: TRDD2 (6 bases). The germline V gene encodes CDR1 TSWWSYY and CDR2 QGS. CDR3 length equals 13 residues. Trimming left V 8 bases short and J 0 bases short, with 10 bases between. The CDR3 is CALTPSDTDKLIF. The CDR3 DNA sequence: TGTGCTCTTACTCCTTCCGACACCGATAAACTCATCTTT.

In its sample, this clone was seen a few times. It is likely a read error: a sequence one base away is far more abundant. The identical CDR3 is also encoded by other nucleotide sequences in the sample. The chain has TRDV2 and TRDJ1; tentative D call: TRDD3 (6 bases). TCRdb offers no J gene call, so here the DNA was matched to germline to obtain one. Germline CDR1 GEAIGNYY, CDR2 EKD. CDR3 length: 17 residues. Trimming cost V 3 bases and J 5 bases, with 24 bases left between them. DNA of the CDR3: TGTGCCTGTGACTACGTACTGCGCGCTGGGGATCCTGATAAACTCATCTTT. This sequence encodes CACDYVLRAGDPDKLIF.

This clone was counted a few times. The protein in TCRdb stems from a much larger clone and differs at residue 19 from this DNA's translation, likely a read error; here the protein is translated from the DNA. The rearrangement links TRDV3 to TRDJ1, with TRDD3 identical over 10 bases. The J gene, not given by TCRdb, was assigned here from a germline match of the nucleotide sequence. Germline V gene sequence: CDR1 TVYSNPD, CDR2 GDNSRS (reference sequence). The CDR3 extends over 23 amino acids. This CDR3 reads CALDIHDVRRWGILWRFTGKLIF. As DNA, the CDR3 is TGTGCCTTAGATATTCACGACGTAAGGAGGTGGGGGATACTTTGGAGGTTCACCGGTAAACTCATCTTT.

This clone was detected ten times or more. The rearrangement links TRDV2 to TRDJ1; D gene ambiguous. V was cut by 2 bases and J by 0 bases, with 21 bases left in between. The CDR3 spans 18 residues. Germline assignment: CDR1 GEAIGNYY and CDR2 EKD. CDR3 sequence reads: CACDSVTATGTYTDKLIF. The CDR3 coding sequence is TGTGCCTGTGACAGCGTAACCGCAACCGGAACGTACACCGATAAACTCATCTTT.

This clone was observed a few times. TCRdb shows a much larger clone's protein in place of this DNA's translation, and the two differ at residue 11, likely through a read error; the protein shown is translated from the DNA. This chain connects TRDV1 to TRDJ3; the match to TRDD3 covers 9 bases. This CDR3 has 25 amino acids. Per germline, CDR1 TSWWSYY and CDR2 QGS. With V trimmed by 4 bases and J by 0 bases, 25 bases remained unmatched. The CDR3 region is CALGVRREVGELGERSSWDTRQMFF. As DNA, the CDR3 is TGTGCTCTTGGGGTCCGGCGGGAAGTAGGGGAACTGGGGGAGCGGAGCTCCTGGGACACCCGACAGATGTTTTTC.

This clone was counted only a few times. The protein TCRdb gives is from a much larger clone and does not agree with this DNA's translation at residue 9, likely a read error; the protein shown here comes from the DNA. The CDR3, as DNA: TGTGCTCTTGGGGCCACGTCCTTTATCTCTACACCTTTGTACTGGGGGATACAGGGGACAGCACAACTCTTCTTT. As protein: CALGATSFISTPLYWGIQGTAQLFF. The rearrangement joins TRDV1 to TRDJ2, with 12 bases that match TRDD3. TCRdb lists no J gene, so it was determined here by aligning the DNA to germline. The CDR3 totals 25 residues. CDR1 and CDR2 from the germline V gene are TSWWSYY and QGS. Trimming removed 4 bases from V and 4 bases from J; junction bases left unmatched: 31.